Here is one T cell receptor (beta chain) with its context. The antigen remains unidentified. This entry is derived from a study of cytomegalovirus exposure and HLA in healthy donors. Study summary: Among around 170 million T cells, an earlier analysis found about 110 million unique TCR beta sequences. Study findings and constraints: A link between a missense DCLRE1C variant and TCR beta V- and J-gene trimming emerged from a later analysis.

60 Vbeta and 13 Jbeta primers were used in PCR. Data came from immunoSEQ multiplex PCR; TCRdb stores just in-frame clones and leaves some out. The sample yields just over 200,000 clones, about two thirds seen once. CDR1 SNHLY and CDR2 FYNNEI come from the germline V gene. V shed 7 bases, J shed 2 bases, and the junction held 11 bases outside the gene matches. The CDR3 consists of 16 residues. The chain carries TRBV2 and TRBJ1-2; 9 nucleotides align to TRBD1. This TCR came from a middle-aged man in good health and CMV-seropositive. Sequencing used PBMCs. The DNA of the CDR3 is TGTGCCAGCACCTCCTCGACCGGGACAGGGAACTATGGCTACACCTTC. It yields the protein CASTSSTGTGNYGYTF.